This T cell receptor beta chain was identified during a study of blood T cells in healthy people across ages (dated by TCRdb to 2013 to 2016). In the study overall: Template switching captured roughly one uniquely barcoded TCR beta cDNA molecule per two T cells in model experiments. To avoid experimental bias, donors of different ages were randomly spread across the sequencing lanes. The study analyzed two additional independent replicas of 1 million unique cDNA reads from the same blood draw for two donors, one aged 18 to 29 and one aged 80 or older. To track age-related changes in TCR beta repertoire diversity, the study relied on deep sequencing normalized with unique cDNA molecular identifiers. The donors were split into four age groups: young (average 16 years), middle-aged (about 40), aged (more than 55) and long-lived (82).

Trimming removed 3 bases from V and 2 bases from J, leaving 11 bases between the germline ends. Reading the germline V gene (reference sequence) gives CDR1 MNHEY and CDR2 SMNVEV. The CDR3 spans 15 residues, from the cysteine through the phenylalanine. The retained sequence is limited to the CDR3, 45 bases, with the frame set at the first base. Concerning this clonotype itself: No cognate antigen has been identified for it. The record has no base qualities; no much larger clone is one base away.

Donors were under 40 systemically healthy Caucasian individuals from Russia aged roughly 6 to 90 years. Approximately 11 milliliters of peripheral blood were drawn from each donor into EDTA-treated Vacutainer tubes. Ficoll-Paque density-gradient centrifugation was used to isolate PBMCs, with at least 6 million obtained per sample. Total RNA, at least 6 micrograms per sample, was extracted from PBMCs with Trizol reagent. For every donor, an aliquot of PBMCs went through flow cytometry to measure the percentages of naive CD45RAhigh/CD27high T cells. The library was obtained by 5' RACE. A second roughly 6 to 12 cycle PCR used a sample-barcoded 5' primer and a J-beta primer mix. A template-switch 5' adaptor carrying 12 random nucleotides introduced a unique molecular identifier onto each TCR beta cDNA molecule. At least 2.5 million CDR3-containing paired-end reads were obtained from each sample. First-strand cDNA synthesis was performed from all RNA using the Mint cDNA synthesis kit, with priming by a TRBC-specific oligonucleotide. All cDNA was treated with uracil-DNA glycosylase and then went through a first 18-cycle PCR with the universal primers M1SS and BC2_uni_R. The authors' analysis ran thus. Normalization of each sample was performed by random selection of 1 million high-quality reads, each carrying a distinct molecular identifier. Reads sharing molecular identifiers were discarded rather than binned into consensus sequences. MiTCR, set to a Q25 quality threshold and the strictest error-elimination algorithm, was used for CDR3 identification, clonotype clustering and error correction. A nonparametric unseen species model with Euler transformation was used to estimate lower-bound total TCR beta diversity. TCRdb reanalyzed the raw reads on its own, using fastp at Q25 for trimming and MiXCR for clone calling, and kept in-frame beta chains. Merged by CDR3 protein, the rows form single entries marked with the most common genes and DNA. The V and J calls here are based on TCRdb, not the publication. The sample table lists fewer than 2 million distinct CDR3 sequences, 30% to 40% of them with a count of one. The leading ten clones occupy 23% of the sample.

Overall study results and their limits: Estimates of total diversity based on one million sequenced T cells were regarded as lower bounds and as underestimates. Donor CMV infection status was unknown, potentially confounding age-related changes in expanded clonotypes. As age increased, observed TCR beta diversity per million T cells dropped in a roughly linear way, and a significant reduction was already evident by age around 41. The percentage of naive T cells measured by flow cytometry correlated strongly with observed TCR beta diversity. Bulk unsorted PBMC profiling prevented conclusive comparison of naive and antigen-experienced compartments. The long-lived group showed more naive CD4+ T cells, fewer expanded clones and increased TCR diversity than the aged group, suggesting age selection.

The sample consisted of blood. This receptor was taken from a human donor in good health. The sequence joins TRBV27 to TRBJ2-1, with the D segment identity uncertain. The CDR3 reads as follows: CASSLVVTPYNEQFF. The nucleotide sequence is TGTGCCAGCAGTTTGGTAGTAACCCCCTACAATGAGCAGTTCTTC.